This TCR beta chain was found in a study of T cell responses to AZD1222 COVID-19 vaccine (dated by TCRdb to the early 2020s). With respect to the entire study: AZD1222 recipients whose second dose came at about 4 weeks and those whose second dose came at about 12 weeks were combined into one group, since spike-specific TCR depth and breadth did not differ between the two schedules. TCR sequencing covered roughly 230 trial participants: approximately 200 given two doses of AZD1222 and 26 given two doses of MenACWY control vaccine. Trial participants were enrolled by age into 18-55, 56-69 and 70-plus year subgroups, with roughly 160, 29 and 62 TCR-sequenced participants respectively. The study at large found these results: Participants were mostly white British, with more females than males. The authors suggested clonal diversity may have been underestimated. Reportedly, almost half of the unique spike-specific TCRs recognized epitopes lying outside the regions that are mutated in the B.1.351 and B.1.1.7 variants. Conclusions about previously exposed vaccinees were limited because only six AZD1222 recipients were SARS-CoV-2 seropositive at baseline. Spike-specific TCR breadth and depth rose significantly after two AZD1222 doses compared with day 0 and with MenACWY recipients. The whole spike protein was spanned by vaccine-associated CD4 TCRs, and dominant responses were seen in regions 160-218 and 743-854. Because no day 14 peak-response samples were available, repertoires were characterized only after the peak T cell response. The 56-69-year group was small, and its depth increase did not reach significance, likely because of low power.

The CDR3 regions of human TCRbeta chains were subjected to immunosequencing. The authors' analysis ran thus. Repertoire TCRs were matched against a reference library of SARS-CoV-2-specific TCRs generated with the MIRA antigen-specificity platform. Breadth was defined as the fraction of unique TCRs that were SARS-CoV-2-associated, and depth was defined as the fraction of total T cells that were SARS-CoV-2-associated. Using the MIRA data, each spike-specific TCR was mapped to the spike region that the TCR reacts to and placed in a CD4 or CD8 class. Log10-transformed breadth and depth values were compared by one-way ANOVA with Sidak's multiple comparisons tests. The table was pulled from immuneACCESS by TCRdb, which kept in-frame rearrangements only. Such tables lose some clones; where checked, under half of the loss comes from unresolved V genes, and the rest has no known cause. That table gives V, J and clone size, and the DNA gave D and trimming. In this sample the table shows under 150,000 clones, over 90% of which occur a single time. Together, the top ten hold 5% to 6.5% of the sample.

Sample time point, as interpreted from the label and publication: baseline before first vaccination. Samples from vaccinated people were obtained from the UK trials COV001 and COV002, which included a single-blind randomized controlled phase 2/3 trial of AZD1222 (ChAdOx1 nCoV-19) in healthy adults. Trial participant PBMC samples were collected at day 0 and day 28 after the second dose for TCRbeta chain sequencing. The table lists this clone with a count of one. Its antigen is unknown. No base quality information exists; no much larger clone differs at one position. Based on the germline V gene (reference sequence), the CDR1 and CDR2 sequences are MNHEY and SMNVEV. From cysteine to phenylalanine, the CDR3 is 14 amino acids long. The sequence is cut down to CDR3 DNA, 42 bases in frame from base 1. V is cut by 6 bases and J by 2 bases, and the space between the germline ends is 14 bases.

The sample in question was peripheral blood, obtained on day 0 of AZD1222 vaccination. This sequence uses TRBV27 and TRBJ2-7; the D gene is unclear. This clonotype was sampled from an adult in good health. The CDR3: CASRLTPNAYEQYF. The nucleotide sequence reads as follows: TGTGCCAGCAGACTTACACCCAATGCCTACGAGCAGTACTTC.